This T cell receptor beta chain was sequenced in a study of shared clonotypes between healthy human individuals. In germline, CDR1 is SGHVS, CDR2 FNYEAQ. This CDR3 comprises 15 residues. Deletions cut 5 bases from V and 8 bases from J, with 18 bases between. The table came from immunoSEQ multiplex PCR; TCRdb's copy has only in-frame clones and leaves some out. The sample contains some 2,100,000 clones, about 92% of which appear only once. CD45RO-negative, CCR7-selected cells formed the naive CD8 fraction, which excluded terminally differentiated effector memory CD45RA+ cells. The study drew all its donors from Caucasian adults living in Nashville, Tennessee.

The TCR originated in a man younger than 30 in good health. Some clones in this sample may be carry-over from other donors' samples. The J gene is TRBJ1-4, the V gene TRBV7-6; D perhaps matches TRBD1 (5 bases). Sequenced material: naive CD8+ T cells from PBMCs. The DNA for the CDR3 is TGTGCCAGCAGCCCATCGGGACTCTTTGGGGAAAAACTGTTTTTT. This sequence encodes CASSPSGLFGEKLFF.